Shown below are 13 T cell receptor beta chains from a single sample sequenced in a study of Ad26.COV2.S vaccination and SARS-CoV-2 variants. The repertoire was sequenced with immunoSEQ multiplex PCR; TCRdb's copy has only in-frame clones and lacks some. This sample has roughly 410,000 clones, with about four fifths found just once. The sample's treatment: around 19 received Ad26.COV2.S at low or high dose, single or two shots; roughly five received placebo; per-sample allocation not given. Samples analyzed were those drawn on day 63 after the first vaccine or placebo injection. The sequenced sample was peripheral blood, obtained in a trial of Ad26.COV2.S vaccine versus placebo. The receptors shown here come from a person between 18 and 60 years old who received the Ad26.COV2.S COVID-19 vaccine or a placebo.

About this clone: The junction does not match germline at one end; this may be a read error. The chain employs TRBV19 and TRBJ2-1; 9 bases map to TRBD1. Germline V lookup: CDR1 LNHDA, CDR2 SQIVND (reference sequence). CDR3 length: 9 residues. The CDR3 DNA reads as TGTCCCGGGACAGGGTATTGGATCTTC. Protein sequence: CPGTGYWIF.

CDR3 coding DNA: TGCGCCAGCAGTGTGGGGGGTAGCGGGACCTACGAGCAGTACTTC. It specifies CASSVGGSGTYEQYF. The rearrangement links TRBV5-1 to TRBJ2-7; 8 nucleotides line up with TRBD2. This CDR3 region has 15 residues. From germline, CDR1 is SGHRS and CDR2 YFSETQ. The trim removed 5 bases at V and 2 bases at J, leaving 9 bases unmatched.

The chain links TRBV5-1 to TRBJ2-7, with 11 bases identical to TRBD2. This CDR3 has 14 amino acids. The germline V gene has CDR1 SGHRS and CDR2 YFSETQ. Unmatched junction bases numbered 2, after V lost 3 bases and J lost 3 bases. This CDR3 reads CASSSTSGGYEQYF. Here the CDR3 DNA reads TGCGCCAGCAGCTCAACTAGCGGGGGCTACGAGCAGTACTTC.

The CDR3 DNA follows: TGTGCCAGCAGTGCGGGGCAAGGGCAGTTCTTC. It yields the protein CASSAGQGQFF. The V call is TRBV2, the J call TRBJ2-1; D might be TRBD1 or TRBD2, each matching 5 bases. Trimming removed 4 bases from V and 12 bases from J, with 10 bases in between. The CDR3 spans 11 residues. Germline values: CDR1 SNHLY, CDR2 FYNNEI. Full variable domain (remainder filled in from reference TRBV2 and TRBJ2-1): EPEVTQTPSHQVTQMGQEVILRCVPISNHLYFYWYRQILGQKVEFLVSFYNNEISEKSEIFDDQFSVERPDGSNFTLKIRSTKLEDSAMYFCASSAGQGQFFGPGTRLTVL.

The genes are TRBV2 and TRBJ2-1, with 10 bases that match TRBD1. In germline, CDR1 is SNHLY, CDR2 FYNNEI. The length of the CDR3 is 15 residues. Trimming removed 6 bases from V and 5 bases from J; junction bases left unmatched: 7. CDR3 nucleotides: TGTGCCAGCAGGACAGGGGGCGGAGGAAACAATGAGCAGTTCTTC. Protein product: CASRTGGGGNNEQFF.

This chain uses TRBV10-1 with TRBJ2-7; D remains ambiguous. Germline V gene lookup returns CDR1 WNHNN and CDR2 SYGVQD (reference sequence). V lost 10 bases to trimming and J lost 6 bases, with 19 bases between them. This CDR3 contains 13 residues. The CDR3 DNA reads as TGCGCCACCTCTCTCTATGCCCAATCCGAGCAGTACTTC. It encodes CATSLYAQSEQYF.

The chain couples TRBV7-2 to TRBJ1-1; D is unclear. The germline CDR1 and CDR2 sequences are SGHTA and FQGNSA. The CDR3 consists of 14 residues. V lost 3 bases to trimming and J lost 6 bases, with 14 bases between them. CDR3 in amino acids: CASSFRSARSEAFF. The DNA for the CDR3 is TGTGCCAGCAGCTTTCGGTCCGCAAGGTCTGAAGCTTTCTTT. Full variable domain (remainder filled in from reference TRBV7-2 and TRBJ1-1): GAGVSQSPSNKVTEKGKDVELRCDPISGHTALYWYRQSLGQGLEFLIYFQGNSAPDKSGLPSDRFSAERTGGSVSTLTIQRTQQEDSAVYLCASSFRSARSEAFFGQGTRLTVV.

This chain uses TRBV11-2 with TRBJ1-6; no clear D gene. Trimming left V 2 bases short and J 0 bases short, with 8 bases between. Germline V lookup: CDR1 SGHAT, CDR2 FQNNGV. The CDR3 is 16 amino acids. CDR3 nucleotides: TGTGCCAGCAGCTTAACTGGGCGCTCCTATAATTCACCCCTCCACTTT. As protein: CASSLTGRSYNSPLHF.

V usage is TRBV29-1 and J usage is TRBJ1-5, with D possibly matching TRBD1 (6 bases). The CDR3 has 13 residues. Germline V lookup: CDR1 SQVTM, CDR2 ANQGSEA. The V and J ends lost 7 bases and 4 bases respectively, with 14 bases between them. The CDR3 DNA follows: TGCAGCGCGAGGGGGGGTGGGAATCAGCCCCAGCATTTT. Protein product: CSARGGGNQPQHF.

Of note for this clone: One junction end does not reproduce the germline sequence, and a read error may be involved. V and J are TRBV5-6 and TRBJ2-2, with a tentative D call TRBD2 (5 bases). Looked up from germline, CDR1 is SGHDT and CDR2 is YYEEEE. The CDR3 runs 18 residues. The CDR3 region is CASSARWTMGANTGELFF. The CDR3, as DNA: TGTGCCAGCAGCGCGCGGTGGACCATGGGAGCGAATACCGGGGAGCTGTTTTTT.

This clone was seen a few times. The V gene is TRBV3-1 (or the pseudogene TRBV3-2), the J gene TRBJ1-5, with D possibly being TRBD1 (6 bases). Germline CDR1 LGHDT, CDR2 YNNKEL (reference sequence). V shed 5 bases and J shed 7 bases, with 12 bases lying between them. The CDR3 has 13 residues. CDR3 nucleotide sequence: TGTGCCAGCAGCTTAGGGGGGAGGCAGCCCCAGCATTTT. It translates to CASSLGGRQPQHF.

This rearrangement joins TRBV10-3 to TRBJ2-7; TRBD2 matches at 8 bases. Looked up from germline, CDR1 is ENHRY and CDR2 is SYGVKD. V shed 2 bases, J shed 4 bases, and the junction held 4 bases outside the gene matches. This CDR3 contains 14 residues. CDR3 residues: CAISEAGGGYEQYF. The DNA for the CDR3 is TGTGCCATCAGTGAGGCGGGGGGCGGTTACGAGCAGTACTTC.

Many counts were recorded for this clone. The chain joins TRBV11-2 to TRBJ1-6; the D is unclear. CDR1 and CDR2 (germline): SGHAT, FQNNGV. Trimming took off 3 bases at V and 0 bases at J, with 6 bases between the two ends. The CDR3 runs to 15 residues. The CDR3 reads CASSFQSSYNSPLHF. DNA of the CDR3: TGTGCCAGCAGCTTCCAGAGCTCCTATAATTCACCCCTCCACTTT.